This T cell receptor beta chain was obtained from a study of T cell responses to AZD1222 COVID-19 vaccine. CDR1 and CDR2 from the germline V gene are KGHDR and SFDVKD. This CDR3 comprises 14 residues. The germline V and J ends were trimmed by 5 bases and 3 bases, with 7 bases remaining between them. Method: immunoSEQ multiplex PCR; TCRdb's copy keeps in-frame clones and lacks some. The sample comprises 58,000 or so clones, 86% of which are singletons, and about 7% rests with the top ten. Sequencing used peripheral blood, obtained 28 days after the second AZD1222 dose. This sequence joins TRBV24-1 and TRBJ2-6; no firm D call. This TCR was recovered from an adult who received the AZD1222 COVID-19 vaccine. Written as DNA, the CDR3 is TGTGCCACCAGTGGAATGGATGGGGCCAACGTCCTGACTTTC. It specifies CATSGMDGANVLTF.